This is a list of T cell receptor beta chains from one sample in a study of chemoradiotherapy in HPV16-positive cancers. The protocol was immunoSEQ multiplex PCR, while the TCRdb copy is restricted to in-frame clones and leaves out a portion. In the table there are under 5,500 clones, around two thirds of which are singletons. The material sequenced was tumor tissue, taken from a patient who underwent chemoradiotherapy. These receptor sequences come from a human donor with HPV-associated anogenital cancer. The CDR3 runs from the conserved cysteine through the conserved F or W. D genes are given only for firm matches. A row's size may be missing; if present it is once, few, many or a size class.

j_call d_call v_call clone_size cdr3_nt cdr3_aa
TRBJ2-3 TRBD1 TRBV6-4 NA TGTGCCAGCAGGACCGGGACAGGCCCCACAGATACGCAGTATTTT CASRTGTGPTDTQYF
TRBJ2-3 NA TRBV18 NA TGTGCCAGCTCACCTGATGGGGGGATTACGCAGTATTTT CASSPDGGITQYF
TRBJ1-3 NA TRBV5-1 NA TGCGCCAGCAGCTTACTGACAGGCTCTGGAAACACCATATATTTT CASSLLTGSGNTIYF
TRBJ1-3 NA TRBV7-6 NA TGTGCCAGCAGCTTAGGTGGACGGTTCTCTGGAAACACCATATATTTT CASSLGGRFSGNTIYF
TRBJ2-5 TRBD1 TRBV19 NA TGTGCCAGTAGTTCGGGACAGGGGCCCCAAGAGACCCAGTACTTC CASSSGQGPQETQYF
TRBJ2-1 NA TRBV12-5 NA TGTGCTAGTGGTTTAGGCGGCCCCTACAATGAGCAGTTCTTC CASGLGGPYNEQFF
TRBJ2-4 NA TRBV28 NA TGTGCCAGCAGTGACAGAGACCGACAACTAGCCAAAAACATTCAGTACTTC CASSDRDRQLAKNIQYF
TRBJ1-1 NA TRBV29-1 NA TGCAGCGTTGCAGAGACAGCAACGAACACTGAAGCTTTCTTT CSVAETATNTEAFF
TRBJ1-5 NA TRBV6-6 NA TGTGCCAGCAGCGGAGCCGGCAGGGGCAATCAGCCCCAGCATTTT CASSGAGRGNQPQHF
TRBJ1-1 NA TRBV10-2 once TGCGCCAGCAGTGAGAGGATTAGGGACACTGAAGCTTTCTTT CASSERIRDTEAFF
TRBJ2-3 TRBD2 TRBV14 NA TGTGCCAGCAGCCTTGGGACTAGCGGGAGCACAGATACGCAGTATTTT CASSLGTSGSTDTQYF
TRBJ1-2 NA TRBV30 NA TGTGCCTGGAGTGTACAGGCAGGGAATGGCTACACCTTC CAWSVQAGNGYTF
TRBJ1-1 NA TRBV18 few TGTGCCAGCTCACCGACAGTGAACACTGAAGCTTTCTTT CASSPTVNTEAFF
TRBJ2-2 NA TRBV15 NA TGTGCCACCAGCGGGCGGGAAGTCACCGGGGAGCTGTTTTTT CATSGREVTGELFF
TRBJ2-2 NA TRBV5-4 NA TGTGCCAGCAGTTATCCAGGGAACACCGGGGAGCTGTTTTTT CASSYPGNTGELFF
TRBJ2-1 TRBD2 TRBV5-1 NA TGCGCCAGCAGTTTTCCTAGCGGGCTCCCCTACAATGAGCAGTTCTTC CASSFPSGLPYNEQFF
TRBJ2-1 NA TRBV6-5 NA TGTGCCAGCAGTTACGTAGATGAGCAGTTCTTC CASSYVDEQFF
TRBJ2-7 NA TRBV27 NA TGTGCCAGCACCGACGTGGGCAGAACCTACGAGCAGTACTTC CASTDVGRTYEQYF
TRBJ2-7 NA TRBV7-2 NA TGTGCCAGCAGCTCGCCCGTCCGCTCCTACGAGCAGTACTTC CASSSPVRSYEQYF
TRBJ2-1 NA TRBV11-3 NA TGTGCCAGCAGCTTAGATCGGAGCAGACTTAGGTTCTTC CASSLDRSRLRFF
TRBJ2-3 NA TRBV19 NA TGTGCCAGTACGGTGGCTAGCGGCACAGATACGCAGTATTTT CASTVASGTDTQYF
TRBJ2-5 NA TRBV28 NA TGTGCCAGCAGATCTAGTCCGAAAGAGACCCAGTACTTC CASRSSPKETQYF
TRBJ2-7 TRBD2 TRBV29-1 NA TGCAGCGTTGTCAGGGAGGGAAGCTCCTACGAGCAGTACTTC CSVVREGSSYEQYF
TRBJ2-7 NA TRBV11-3 NA TGTGCCAGCAGCCCGGATATGGGCGTTCCCTACGAGCAGTACTTC CASSPDMGVPYEQYF
TRBJ2-6 NA TRBV30 NA TGTGCCTGGACGCTCTACCTGGGGGACGTCCTGACTTTC CAWTLYLGDVLTF
TRBJ2-7 NA TRBV4-1 NA TGCGCCAGCAGCCAAGGGCGGTTTGGAGCCTACGAGCAGTACTTC CASSQGRFGAYEQYF
TRBJ1-1 NA TRBV2 NA TGTGCCAGCAGTGAACAGGGAGCTGAAGCTTTCTTT CASSEQGAEAFF
TRBJ1-5 TRBD1 TRBV2 NA TGTGCCAGCAGGACAGGGGCCTACGGCCAGCCCCAGCATTTT CASRTGAYGQPQHF
TRBJ1-5 TRBD1 TRBV5-6 large TGTGCCAGCAGCTATAATCAGGGGGATCAGCCCCAGCATTTT CASSYNQGDQPQHF
TRBJ2-1 TRBD1 TRBV7-6 NA TGTGCCAGCAGCTTAGTCCCCAGGGACAGCCACGGTGAGCAGTTCTTC CASSLVPRDSHGEQFF
TRBJ1-1 NA TRBV19 NA TGTGCCAGTAGTATTGGGGGGGTTTTGAACACTGAAGCTTTCTTT CASSIGGVLNTEAFF
TRBJ2-1 TRBD2 TRBV13 NA TGTGCCAGCAGCTTAGGGGTCTCGCGGGAGTACAATGAGCAGTTCTTC CASSLGVSREYNEQFF
TRBJ1-5 TRBD1 TRBV11-2 NA TGTGCCAGCAGCTTAGAAGGGGGCCAGCCCCAGCATTTT CASSLEGGQPQHF
TRBJ1-5 NA TRBV5-6 NA TGTGCCAGCAGCTCGACAGGAAATCAGCCCCAGCATTTT CASSSTGNQPQHF
TRBJ2-6 NA TRBV27 NA TGTGCCAGCAGTTTAAGGGGCGGGATAGCTGGGGCCAACGTCCTGACTTTC CASSLRGGIAGANVLTF
TRBJ1-5 NA TRBV19 NA TGTGCCAGTAGCCATAAATTCGGTAGCAATCAGCCCCAGCATTTT CASSHKFGSNQPQHF
TRBJ1-3 TRBD1 TRBV7-7 NA TGTGCTAGCAGCCCTGGACAGGGGGCGGACACCATATATTTT CASSPGQGADTIYF
TRBJ2-5 NA TRBV11-1 NA TGTGCCAGCAGCCCTGAAATGGAGACCCAGTACTTC CASSPEMETQYF
TRBJ1-5 TRBD1 TRBV4-1 NA TGCGCCAGCAGCCCCGGACAGGGGTCTGATCAGCCCCAGCATTTT CASSPGQGSDQPQHF
TRBJ2-7 NA TRBV7-8 NA TGTGCCAGCAGCTTAGAAGTGTGGGACTCCTTAGCCTCCTACGAGCAGTACTTC CASSLEVWDSLASYEQYF
TRBJ2-1 NA TRBV7-8 NA TGTGCCAGCAGCTTAGTGGGGAGAACGTTCTTC CASSLVGRTFF
TRBJ2-2 NA TRBV5-1 NA TGCGCCAGCAGCGAGGACCAAGCTTACACCGGGGAGCTGTTTTTT CASSEDQAYTGELFF
TRBJ2-7 TRBD2 TRBV9 NA TGTGCCAGCAGCTCCAAGGGGGGACTAGCCTACGAGCAGTACTTC CASSSKGGLAYEQYF
TRBJ2-3 TRBD2 TRBV5-1 NA TGCGCCAGCAGAGAAACTAGCGGGAGTGGAACAGATACGCAGTATTTT CASRETSGSGTDTQYF
TRBJ2-3 TRBD2 TRBV4-1 NA TGCGCCAGCAGCCAAGAACAGGTGATCTTAGCGGGCGGCACAGATACGCAGTATTTT CASSQEQVILAGGTDTQYF
TRBJ2-2 NA TRBV11-2 NA TGTGCCAGCAGTCTTATCAGGGGTTCCGGGGAGCTGTTTTTT CASSLIRGSGELFF
TRBJ2-7 NA TRBV30 NA TGTGCCTGGAGTAGTGGTGACAGAGTGCTTGGGCAGTACTTC CAWSSGDRVLGQYF
TRBJ2-3 NA TRBV6-1 NA TGTGCCAGCGGTTGGGGGGGCAAAGCAGATACGCAGTATTTT CASGWGGKADTQYF
TRBJ1-1 TRBD1 TRBV14 few TGTGCCAGCAGCGCCCGGACAGGGTGGAACACTGAAGCTTTCTTT CASSARTGWNTEAFF
TRBJ2-7 TRBD1 TRBV30 NA TGTGCCTGGAGTGTTCAGGGGGCTCGGCAGTACTTC CAWSVQGARQYF
TRBJ2-5 NA TRBV7-2 NA TGTGCCAGCAGCTTGGCGGGCTTGGGGGCCCAGTACTTC CASSLAGLGAQYF
TRBJ2-7 TRBD2 TRBV7-9 NA TGTGCCAGCAGCCGTCTCGGGGGAGCGGGAGCTGCCTACGAGCAGTACTTC CASSRLGGAGAAYEQYF
TRBJ2-7 NA TRBV7-6 NA TGTGCCAGCAGCTTAGCCGTGGCCTACGAGCAGTACTTC CASSLAVAYEQYF
TRBJ2-7 TRBD2 TRBV11-2 NA TGTGCCAGCAGCTTGTTCCCGGGAGGGTCCTACGAGCAGTACTTC CASSLFPGGSYEQYF
TRBJ1-1 NA TRBV5-1 once TGCGCCAGCAGGTCAGACGGGGGCACCACTGAAGCTTTCTTT CASRSDGGTTEAFF